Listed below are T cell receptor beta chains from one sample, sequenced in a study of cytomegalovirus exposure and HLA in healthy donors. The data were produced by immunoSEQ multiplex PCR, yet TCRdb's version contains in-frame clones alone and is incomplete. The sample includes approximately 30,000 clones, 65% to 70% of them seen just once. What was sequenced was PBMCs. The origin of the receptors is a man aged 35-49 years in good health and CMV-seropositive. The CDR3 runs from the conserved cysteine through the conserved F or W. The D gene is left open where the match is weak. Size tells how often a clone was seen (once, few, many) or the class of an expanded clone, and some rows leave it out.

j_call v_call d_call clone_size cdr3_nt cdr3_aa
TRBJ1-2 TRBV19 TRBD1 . TGTGCCAGTAACCCCGGGACAGGGGGCTTTCTGGACTATGGCTACACCTTC CASNPGTGGFLDYGYTF
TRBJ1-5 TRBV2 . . TGTGCCAGCAGTGCGGGAAATCAGCCCCAGCATTTT CASSAGNQPQHF
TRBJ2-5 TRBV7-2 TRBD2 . TGTGCCAGCAGCTTAGGAGTAGCGGGGGGCGGCGAGACCCAGTACTTC CASSLGVAGGGETQYF
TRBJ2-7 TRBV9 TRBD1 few TGTGCCAGCAGCTCACAGGGGCCAGGATACGAGCAGTACTTC CASSSQGPGYEQYF
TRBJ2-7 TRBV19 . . TGTGCCAGTAGTCTCCTGCAGGGGGGCAAGAGCGAGCAGTACTTC CASSLLQGGKSEQYF
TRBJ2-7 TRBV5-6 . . TGTGCCAGCAGCTTGGGGACGCCCGCGGGGTCCGACGAGCAGTACTTC CASSLGTPAGSDEQYF
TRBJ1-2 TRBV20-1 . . TGCAGTGCTAGTACTAACTATGGCTACACCTTC CSASTNYGYTF
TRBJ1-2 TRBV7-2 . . TGTGCCAGCAGCCCCCAGACAGGTGACTATGGCTACACCTTC CASSPQTGDYGYTF
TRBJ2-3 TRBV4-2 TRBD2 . TGTGCCAGCAGCCAAGACTGGCTAGCGGGGGCAGATACGCAGTATTTT CASSQDWLAGADTQYF
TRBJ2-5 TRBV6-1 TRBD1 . TGTGCCAGCGGAGGTGCGAGGGGACAGGGAGAGACCCAGTACTTC CASGGARGQGETQYF
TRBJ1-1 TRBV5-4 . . TGTGCCAGCAGCCTCGCGGGGGATACTGAAGCTTTCTTT CASSLAGDTEAFF
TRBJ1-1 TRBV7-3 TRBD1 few TGTGCCAGCAGCCCGGAGGGGACAGGGTCGAACACTGAAGCTTTCTTT CASSPEGTGSNTEAFF
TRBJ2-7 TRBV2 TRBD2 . TGTGCCAGCGGGGGGGGGTTCTACGAGCAGTACTTC CASGGGFYEQYF
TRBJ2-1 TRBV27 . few TGTGCCAGCAGTTACAGGGCGAATGAGCAGTTCTTC CASSYRANEQFF
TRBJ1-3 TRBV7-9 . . TGTGCCAGCAGCCTCTCTGGAAACACCATATATTTT CASSLSGNTIYF
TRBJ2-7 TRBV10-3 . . TGTGCCATCAGTGAGGACACTTACGAGCAGTACTTC CAISEDTYEQYF
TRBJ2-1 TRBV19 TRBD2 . TGTGCCAGTACCCCCTCCCCCACGGGGGGGTTGAATGAGCAGTTCTTC CASTPSPTGGLNEQFF
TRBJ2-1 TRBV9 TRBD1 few TGTGCCAGCAGCGTAGGACCCTGGACAGGCTTCTCAGGGGCGTACAATGAGCAGTTCTTC CASSVGPWTGFSGAYNEQFF
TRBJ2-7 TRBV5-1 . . TGCGCCAGCAGCTTCGGGGAGAGCAGTGACGAGCAGTACTTC CASSFGESSDEQYF
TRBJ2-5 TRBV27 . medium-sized TGTGCCAGCAGTCCGGGGGGCCTAGCAGAGACCCAGTACTTC CASSPGGLAETQYF
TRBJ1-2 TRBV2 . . TGTGCCAGCACCCCGCGACGGGGGGACTATGGCTACACCTTC CASTPRRGDYGYTF
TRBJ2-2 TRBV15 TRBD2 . TGTGCCACCAGCAGAGATCCCAGCGGGGGTACCGGGGAGCTGTTTTTT CATSRDPSGGTGELFF
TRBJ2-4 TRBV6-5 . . TGTGCCAGCCAAACGCGGGGAACCAAAAACATTCAGTACTTC CASQTRGTKNIQYF
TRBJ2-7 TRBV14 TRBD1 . TGTGCCAGCAGCCCGTACAGGGGGCCCACCTACGAGCAGTACTTC CASSPYRGPTYEQYF